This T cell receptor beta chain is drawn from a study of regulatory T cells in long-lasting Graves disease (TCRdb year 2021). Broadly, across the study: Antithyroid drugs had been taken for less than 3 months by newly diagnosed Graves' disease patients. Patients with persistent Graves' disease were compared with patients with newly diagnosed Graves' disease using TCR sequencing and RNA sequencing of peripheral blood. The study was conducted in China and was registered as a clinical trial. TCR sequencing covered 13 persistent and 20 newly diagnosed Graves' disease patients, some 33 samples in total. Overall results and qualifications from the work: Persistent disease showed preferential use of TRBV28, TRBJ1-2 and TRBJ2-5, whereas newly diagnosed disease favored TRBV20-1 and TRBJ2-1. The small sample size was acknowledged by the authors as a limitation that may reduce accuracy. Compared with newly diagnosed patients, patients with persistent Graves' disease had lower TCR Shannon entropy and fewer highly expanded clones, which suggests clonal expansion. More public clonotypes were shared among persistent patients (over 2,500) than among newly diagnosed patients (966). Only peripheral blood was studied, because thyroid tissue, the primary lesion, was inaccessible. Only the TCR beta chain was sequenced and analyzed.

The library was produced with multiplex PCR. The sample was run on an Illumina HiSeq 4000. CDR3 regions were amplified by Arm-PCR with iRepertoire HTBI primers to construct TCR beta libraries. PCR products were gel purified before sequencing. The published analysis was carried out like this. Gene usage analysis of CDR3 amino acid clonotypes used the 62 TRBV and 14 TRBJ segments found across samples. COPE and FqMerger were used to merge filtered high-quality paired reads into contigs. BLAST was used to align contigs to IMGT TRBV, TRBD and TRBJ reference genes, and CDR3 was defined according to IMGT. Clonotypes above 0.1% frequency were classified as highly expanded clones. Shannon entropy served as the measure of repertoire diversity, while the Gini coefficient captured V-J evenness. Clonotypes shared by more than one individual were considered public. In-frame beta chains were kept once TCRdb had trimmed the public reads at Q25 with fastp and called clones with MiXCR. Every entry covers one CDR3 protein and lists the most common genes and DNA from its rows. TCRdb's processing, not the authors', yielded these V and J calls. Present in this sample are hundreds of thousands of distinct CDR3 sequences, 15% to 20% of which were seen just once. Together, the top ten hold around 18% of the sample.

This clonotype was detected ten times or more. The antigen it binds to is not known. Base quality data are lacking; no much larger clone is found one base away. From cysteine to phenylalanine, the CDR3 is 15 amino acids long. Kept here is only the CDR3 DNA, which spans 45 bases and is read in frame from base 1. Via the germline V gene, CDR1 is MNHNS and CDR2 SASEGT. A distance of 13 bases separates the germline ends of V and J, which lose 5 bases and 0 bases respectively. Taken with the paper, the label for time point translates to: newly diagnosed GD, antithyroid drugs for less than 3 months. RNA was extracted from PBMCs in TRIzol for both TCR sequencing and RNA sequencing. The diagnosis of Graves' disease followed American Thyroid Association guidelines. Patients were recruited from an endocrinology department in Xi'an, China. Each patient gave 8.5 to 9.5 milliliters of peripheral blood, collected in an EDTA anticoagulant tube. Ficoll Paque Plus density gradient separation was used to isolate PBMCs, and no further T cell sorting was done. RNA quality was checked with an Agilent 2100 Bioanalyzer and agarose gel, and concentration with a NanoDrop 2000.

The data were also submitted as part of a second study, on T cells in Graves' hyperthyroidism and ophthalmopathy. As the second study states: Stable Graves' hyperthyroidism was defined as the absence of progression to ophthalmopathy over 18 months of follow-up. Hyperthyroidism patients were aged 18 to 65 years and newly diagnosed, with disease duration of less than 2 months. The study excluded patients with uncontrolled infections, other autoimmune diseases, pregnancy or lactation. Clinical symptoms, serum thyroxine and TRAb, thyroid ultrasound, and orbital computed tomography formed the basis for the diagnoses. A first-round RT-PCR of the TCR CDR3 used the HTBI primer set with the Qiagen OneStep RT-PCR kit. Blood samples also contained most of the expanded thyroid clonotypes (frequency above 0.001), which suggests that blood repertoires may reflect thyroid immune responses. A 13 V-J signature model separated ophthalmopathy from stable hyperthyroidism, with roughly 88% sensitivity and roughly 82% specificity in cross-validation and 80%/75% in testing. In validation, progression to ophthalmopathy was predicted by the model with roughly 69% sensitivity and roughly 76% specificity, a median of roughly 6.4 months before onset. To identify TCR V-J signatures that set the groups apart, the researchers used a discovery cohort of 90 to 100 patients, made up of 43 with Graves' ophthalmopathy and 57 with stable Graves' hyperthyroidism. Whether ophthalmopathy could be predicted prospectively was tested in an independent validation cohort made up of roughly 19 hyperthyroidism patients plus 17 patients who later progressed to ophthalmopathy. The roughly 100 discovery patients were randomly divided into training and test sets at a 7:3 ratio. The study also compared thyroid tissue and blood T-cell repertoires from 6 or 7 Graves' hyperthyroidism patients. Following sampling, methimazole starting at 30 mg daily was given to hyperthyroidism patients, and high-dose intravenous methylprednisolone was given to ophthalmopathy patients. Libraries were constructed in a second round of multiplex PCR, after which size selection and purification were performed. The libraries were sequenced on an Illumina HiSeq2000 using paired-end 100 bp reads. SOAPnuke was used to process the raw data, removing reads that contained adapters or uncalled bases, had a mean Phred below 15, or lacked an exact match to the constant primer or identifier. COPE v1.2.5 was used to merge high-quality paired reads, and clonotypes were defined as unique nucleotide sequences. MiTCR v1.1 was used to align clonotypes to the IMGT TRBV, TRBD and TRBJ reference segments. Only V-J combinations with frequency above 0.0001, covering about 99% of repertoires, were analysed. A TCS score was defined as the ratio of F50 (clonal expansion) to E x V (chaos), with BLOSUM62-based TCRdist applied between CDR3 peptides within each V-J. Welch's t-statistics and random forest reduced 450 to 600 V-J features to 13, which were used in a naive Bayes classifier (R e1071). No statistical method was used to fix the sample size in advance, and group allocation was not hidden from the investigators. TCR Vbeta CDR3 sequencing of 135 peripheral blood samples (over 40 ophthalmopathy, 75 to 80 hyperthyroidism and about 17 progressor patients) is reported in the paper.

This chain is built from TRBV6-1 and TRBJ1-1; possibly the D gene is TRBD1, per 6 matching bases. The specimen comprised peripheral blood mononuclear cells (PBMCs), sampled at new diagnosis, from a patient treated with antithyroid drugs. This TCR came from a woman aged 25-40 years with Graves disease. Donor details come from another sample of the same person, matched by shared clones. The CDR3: CASSNPGQLNTEAFF. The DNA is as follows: TGTGCCAGCAGTAACCCCGGACAGCTGAACACTGAAGCTTTCTTT.